The T cell receptor (beta chain) under discussion was sequenced for a study of shared clonotypes between healthy human individuals. Study-level points and caveats: Naive CD4 clonotype sharing across a few donors was approximately 5%. In this cohort, only blood was sampled, and tissue repertoires likely differ.

Details on this clone: No antigen is known for it.

From CD4+ cells came CD45RA+ naive and CD45RA-negative memory subsets. The CDR3 extends over 13 amino acids. Deletions cut 9 bases from V and 2 bases from J, with 12 bases between. Germline V gives CDR1 LNHDA, CDR2 SQIVND (reference sequence). The assay was run at deep level. TCRdb's copy holds only in-frame clones and misses some; the assay was immunoSEQ multiplex PCR. The repertoire holds a few million clones, 80% to 95% seen once, with under 0.45% in the top ten. This sequence joins TRBV19 and TRBJ2-3, with a possible D match to TRBD2 (7 bases). This TCR was recovered from a young man in good health. Some clones in this sample may be carry-over from other donors' samples. Sequenced material: naive CD4+ T cells from PBMCs. Subset noted: CD45RA+ positively selected. DNA of the CDR3: TGTGCCAGCGCAGGGGACTACACAGATACGCAGTATTTT. Its translation: CASAGDYTDTQYF.